The next 8 T cell receptor beta chains were all read from a single sample in a study of blood T cell repertoires in COVID-19. Assay: immunoSEQ multiplex PCR; the TCRdb copy retains only in-frame clones and omits some. The data hold some 74,000 clones, with 65% to 85% observed a single time. The source material was peripheral blood. These receptor sequences come from a woman aged 45 to 65 with acute or convalescent COVID-19.

This chain connects TRBV27 to TRBJ2-1; tentatively, D is TRBD1 (5 bases). V was cut by 5 bases and J by 6 bases, with 17 bases left in between. CDR3 length: 15 residues. Germline lookup yields CDR1 MNHEY and CDR2 SMNVEV (reference sequence). The CDR3, as DNA: TGTGCCAGCAGTCCCCCCGACAGTATAGCCAATGAGCAGTTCTTC. This translates into CASSPPDSIANEQFF.

This clone was picked up a small number of times. The rearrangement uses TRBV15 and TRBJ1-4; the match to TRBD1 covers 11 bases. J gave up 3 bases and V 3 bases, and 9 bases lay outside the gene matches. The CDR3 runs to 18 residues. CDR1 and CDR2 (germline): LNHNV, YYDKDF (reference sequence). This CDR3 reads CATSSRDRGYLANEKLFF. The CDR3, as DNA: TGTGCCACCAGCAGCCGGGACAGGGGGTATTTGGCTAATGAAAAACTGTTTTTT.

This chain links TRBV12-5 with TRBJ2-1, with 8 bases aligning to TRBD2. Germline V gene sequence: CDR1 LGHNT, CDR2 FRNRAP. V shed 0 bases, J shed 7 bases, and the junction held 8 bases outside the gene matches. There are 16 residues in the CDR3. The CDR3, as DNA: TGTGCTAGTGGTTTGGTACGAAGCGGGGGCGAGAATGAGCAGTTCTTC. Amino acids: CASGLVRSGGENEQFF.

This clone was observed a few times. The chain couples TRBV18 to TRBJ2-1; 9 bases line up with TRBD1. Germline V gene lookup returns CDR1 KGHSH and CDR2 LQKENI. Trimming at V came to 4 bases and at J to 10 bases, leaving 14 bases not matched to a gene. This CDR3 contains 16 residues. The CDR3 spells CASSQKAGQGYGEQFF. DNA for the CDR3: TGTGCCAGCTCACAAAAAGCGGGACAGGGCTATGGGGAGCAGTTCTTC.

V and J are TRBV4-1 and TRBJ1-5; D call uncertain. The CDR3 is made up of 13 amino acids. The V end lost 8 bases, the J end lost 0 bases, and 8 bases lay between the germline ends. Germline-derived CDR1 and CDR2 are MGHRA and YSYEKL. The CDR3 nucleotides are TGCGCCAGCGCCGAGTATAGCAATCAGCCCCAGCATTTT. This codes for CASAEYSNQPQHF.

CDR3 nucleotide sequence: TGTGCCACTCGGGACAGGGGGACAGATACGCAGTATTTT. Translating it yields CATRDRGTDTQYF. The gene calls are TRBV27 and TRBJ2-3; 11 positions agree with TRBD1. The germline CDR1 and CDR2 sequences are MNHEY and SMNVEV (reference sequence). This CDR3 comprises 13 residues. V dropped 10 bases and J dropped 3; count of bases not matched to a gene: 3.

V is TRBV5-1 and J is TRBJ1-3; D is perhaps TRBD1 (5 bases). Trimming stripped 2 bases from V and 0 bases from J, with 6 bases between. CDR1 is SGHRS, CDR2 YFSETQ, per germline. CDR3 length: 14 residues. This CDR3 is CASSLGASGNTIYF. CDR3 DNA: TGCGCCAGCAGCTTAGGGGCCTCTGGAAACACCATATATTTT.

This clone is medium-sized in the sample. The same CDR3 can be traced to other DNA sequences in this sample. V usage is TRBV2 and J usage is TRBJ2-5; 7 nucleotides agree with TRBD1. The J segment lost 2 bases and the V segment lost 4 bases, leaving 1 base of the junction unmatched. The CDR3 runs 13 residues. CDR1 is SNHLY and CDR2 is FYNNEI in the germline V gene. Written as DNA, the CDR3 is TGTGCCAGCAGTGGGGACAGTCAAGAGACCCAGTACTTC. Translated: CASSGDSQETQYF.